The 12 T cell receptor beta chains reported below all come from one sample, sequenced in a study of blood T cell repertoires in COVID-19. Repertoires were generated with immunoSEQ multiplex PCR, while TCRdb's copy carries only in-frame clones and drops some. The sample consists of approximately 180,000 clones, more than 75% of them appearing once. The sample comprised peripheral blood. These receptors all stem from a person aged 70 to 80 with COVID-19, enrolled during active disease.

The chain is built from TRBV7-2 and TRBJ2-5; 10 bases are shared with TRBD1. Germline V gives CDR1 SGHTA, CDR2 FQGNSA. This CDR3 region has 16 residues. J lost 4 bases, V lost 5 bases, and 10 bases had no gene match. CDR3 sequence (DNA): TGTGCCAGCAGCCTTCGGACAGGGGGAATGGGAGAGACCCAGTACTTC. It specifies CASSLRTGGMGETQYF.

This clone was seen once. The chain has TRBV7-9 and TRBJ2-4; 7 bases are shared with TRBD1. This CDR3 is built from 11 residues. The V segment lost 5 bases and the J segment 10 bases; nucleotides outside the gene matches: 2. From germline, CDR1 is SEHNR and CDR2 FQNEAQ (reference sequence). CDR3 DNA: TGTGCCAGCAGCGGACAGGAGATTCAGTACTTC. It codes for CASSGQEIQYF.

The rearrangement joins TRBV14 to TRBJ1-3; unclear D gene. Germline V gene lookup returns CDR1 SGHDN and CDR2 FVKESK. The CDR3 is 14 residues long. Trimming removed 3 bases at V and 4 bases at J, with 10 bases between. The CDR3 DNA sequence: TGTGCCAGCAGCCAGGAGGTGAGAGGAAACACCATATATTTT. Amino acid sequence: CASSQEVRGNTIYF.

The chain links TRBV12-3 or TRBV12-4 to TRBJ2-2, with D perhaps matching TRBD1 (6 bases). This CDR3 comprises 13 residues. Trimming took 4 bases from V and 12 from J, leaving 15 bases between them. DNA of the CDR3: TGTGCCAGCAGTTCTGGGGGCGATGAGAAGCTGTTTTTT. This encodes CASSSGGDEKLFF.

The CDR3 DNA reads as TGTGCCAGCAGTATACCGCCTAACTACGAGCAGTACTTC. Amino acids: CASSIPPNYEQYF. The rearrangement uses TRBV6-2 or TRBV6-3 and TRBJ2-7, with unresolved D. The germline gives CDR1 MNHEY, CDR2 SVGEGT. The CDR3 consists of 13 residues. V was cut by 5 bases and J by 3 bases, with 11 bases left in between.

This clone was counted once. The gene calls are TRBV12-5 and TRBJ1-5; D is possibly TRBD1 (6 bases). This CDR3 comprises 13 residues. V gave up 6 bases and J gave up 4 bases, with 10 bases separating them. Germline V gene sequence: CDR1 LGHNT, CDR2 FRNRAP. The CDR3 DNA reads TGTGCTAGTGGCATCCAGGGGAATCAGCCCCAGCATTTT. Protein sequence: CASGIQGNQPQHF.

CDR3: CASRSGTGQGSGNQPQHF. In nucleotides, the CDR3 is TGTGCCAGCAGATCCGGGACAGGCCAAGGAAGCGGGAATCAGCCCCAGCATTTT. The V and J genes are TRBV4-2 and TRBJ1-5; 8 bases agree with TRBD1. The CDR3 length is 18 residues. The germline CDR1 and CDR2 sequences are LGHNA and YNFKEQ. The V and J ends lost 6 bases and 4 bases, in that order; junction bases with no gene match: 17.

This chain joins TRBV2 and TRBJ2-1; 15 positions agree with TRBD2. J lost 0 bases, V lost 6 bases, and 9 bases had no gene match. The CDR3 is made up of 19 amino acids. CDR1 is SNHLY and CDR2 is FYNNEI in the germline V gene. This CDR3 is CASSPGLAGGYNSYNEQFF. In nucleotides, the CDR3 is TGTGCCAGCAGCCCTGGACTAGCGGGAGGGTATAACTCCTACAATGAGCAGTTCTTC.

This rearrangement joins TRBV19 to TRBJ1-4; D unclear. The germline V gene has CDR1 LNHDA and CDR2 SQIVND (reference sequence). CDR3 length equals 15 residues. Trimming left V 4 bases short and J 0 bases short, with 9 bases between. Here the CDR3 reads CASSTLLATNEKLFF. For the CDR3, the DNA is TGTGCCAGTAGTACCCTCCTAGCAACTAATGAAAAACTGTTTTTT.

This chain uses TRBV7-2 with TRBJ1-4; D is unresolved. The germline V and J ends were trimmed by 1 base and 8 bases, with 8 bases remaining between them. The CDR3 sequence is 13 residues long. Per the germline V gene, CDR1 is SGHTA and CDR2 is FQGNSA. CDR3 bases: TGTGCCAGCAGCTTAGGACTTCGGGAAAAACTGTTTTTT. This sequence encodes CASSLGLREKLFF.

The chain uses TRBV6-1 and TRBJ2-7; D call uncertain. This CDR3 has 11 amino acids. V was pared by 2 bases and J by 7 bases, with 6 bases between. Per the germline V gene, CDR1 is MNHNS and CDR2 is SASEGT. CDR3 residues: CASSEFSEQYF. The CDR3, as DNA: TGTGCCAGCAGTGAATTTTCGGAGCAGTACTTC.

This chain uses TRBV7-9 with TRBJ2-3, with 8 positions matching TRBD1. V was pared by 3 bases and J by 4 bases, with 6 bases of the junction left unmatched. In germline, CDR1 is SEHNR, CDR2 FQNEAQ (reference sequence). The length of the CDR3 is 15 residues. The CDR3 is CASSFGQGSADTQYF. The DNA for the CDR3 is TGTGCCAGCAGCTTCGGACAGGGTTCGGCAGATACGCAGTATTTT.